This record looks at one T cell receptor (delta chain) sequence and its context. This clone counts as hyperexpanded (1% or more). The target of this receptor is not known. Base qualities are missing; no much larger clone stands one base away. This record comes from a study of delta chains in infants with herpesvirus infections (dated by TCRdb to 2022 to 2025). Concerning the study at large: From birth, the study prospectively followed a Ugandan infant birth cohort to characterize gammadelta T cell responses to primary cytomegalovirus (CMV) infection. A public fetal Vdelta1/Vgamma8 gammadelta TCR clonotype was searched for in infants infected with CMV after birth. gammadelta TCRs were sequenced from PBMC obtained from 15 to 20 CMV-infected infants (one congenitally infected) and under ten CMV-uninfected infants for whom sufficient sample was available. Blood samples from the infants were grouped into approximate ages of 1.5, 4, 8 and 12 months. Belgian fetal and cord blood gammadelta TCR data that had been published previously were included solely for comparison and were not produced in this cohort. Overall study results and their limits: The authors acknowledged a small sample size and a lack of race- or environment-matched controls, because almost all Ugandans acquire CMV before adulthood. Public-clonotype frequency among Vdelta1 cells appeared to be inversely correlated with age at infection and was observed to decay rapidly, seemingly without persisting beyond roughly 2 months. The public clonotype was detected only at the first time point after infection and was not found in uninfected infants or in infants infected after 120 days. Of about 19 CMV-infected infants, 4 carried the public Vdelta1 clonotype: three infants infected postnatally before 120 days of age and the congenitally infected infant. In CMV-uninfected infants, the public clonotype might still be present but below the detection limit.

Infants were enrolled after their mothers, pregnant women receiving prenatal care in Kampala, Uganda, were recruited, and documentation of maternal HIV status was required. Weekly visits were made to families, and infant clinical information, oral swabs and peripheral blood were collected beginning at 6 weeks of age and every 4 months thereafter. After blood was collected in heparin tubes, PBMC were isolated using Ficoll-Paque density gradient centrifugation and then cryopreserved. Germline trimming amounts to 2 bases on V and 0 bases on J, with 20 as the count of junction bases outside the gene matches. The CDR3 spans 21 residues, from the cysteine through the phenylalanine. Solely the CDR3 DNA is kept, with 63 bases framed from the first base. CDR1 and CDR2 were assigned from the germline V gene as TSWWSYY and QGS. Libraries were made using RT-PCR. PBMC RNA was reverse transcribed with SuperScript II using gamma-chain- and delta-chain-specific primers to generate TCR cDNA. After purification with AMPure XP beads, the cDNA was amplified and indexed with Illumina adapters using the Nextera XT Index Kit. gammadelta TCR libraries were sequenced on an Illumina MiSeq with a V2 300-cycle kit. From the authors' description of their analysis: Using MiXCR v2.1.12, CDR3 sequences were assembled, and reads were mapped onto D, J and V genes obtained from GenBank. VDJtools v1.2.1 was used to analyze the repertoires of the CDR3 clonotypes. For TCRdb, the public reads were processed anew by CATT, and duplicate DNA sequences were folded into one row. The V and J calls here are based on TCRdb, not the publication. For this sample the table gives about 510 delta-chain clones, of which roughly 50% were detected only once. 30% of the sample rests with the top ten.

The sequencing here drew on peripheral blood, taken at time point 3 of longitudinal follow-up. The TCR comes from a human donor who was a Ugandan infant, either HIV-exposed or HIV-unexposed (not recorded which). The rearranged segments are TRDV1 and TRDJ1, with TRDD3 identical over 8 junction bases. The CDR3: CALGESALSTGGYAYTDKLIF. The bases read TGTGCTCTTGGGGAATCGGCTCTCAGTACTGGGGGCTATGCGTACACCGATAAACTCATCTTT.